What follows describes a single TCR beta chain. This sample was included in a study of OX40 agonist ivuxolimab in advanced cancers. Data came from immunoSEQ multiplex PCR; TCRdb stores just in-frame clones and leaves some out. This table has about 28,000 clones, 65% to 85% appearing once. Germline CDR1 and CDR2: SGHTA and FQGTGA. The CDR3 runs 13 residues. V dropped 5 bases and J dropped 1 base, with 7 bases sitting between them. The sample consisted of CD4+ or CD8+ T cells sorted from blood, taken in a trial of the OX40 agonist ivuxolimab. This chain connects TRBV7-3 to TRBJ2-3; D perhaps matches TRBD1 (5 bases). The sequence was obtained from an adult with an advanced solid tumor such as melanoma, head and neck, liver or kidney cancer. CDR3 in DNA: TGTGCCAGCAGCCCGACAGGCACAGATACGCAGTATTTT. Translation: CASSPTGTDTQYF.